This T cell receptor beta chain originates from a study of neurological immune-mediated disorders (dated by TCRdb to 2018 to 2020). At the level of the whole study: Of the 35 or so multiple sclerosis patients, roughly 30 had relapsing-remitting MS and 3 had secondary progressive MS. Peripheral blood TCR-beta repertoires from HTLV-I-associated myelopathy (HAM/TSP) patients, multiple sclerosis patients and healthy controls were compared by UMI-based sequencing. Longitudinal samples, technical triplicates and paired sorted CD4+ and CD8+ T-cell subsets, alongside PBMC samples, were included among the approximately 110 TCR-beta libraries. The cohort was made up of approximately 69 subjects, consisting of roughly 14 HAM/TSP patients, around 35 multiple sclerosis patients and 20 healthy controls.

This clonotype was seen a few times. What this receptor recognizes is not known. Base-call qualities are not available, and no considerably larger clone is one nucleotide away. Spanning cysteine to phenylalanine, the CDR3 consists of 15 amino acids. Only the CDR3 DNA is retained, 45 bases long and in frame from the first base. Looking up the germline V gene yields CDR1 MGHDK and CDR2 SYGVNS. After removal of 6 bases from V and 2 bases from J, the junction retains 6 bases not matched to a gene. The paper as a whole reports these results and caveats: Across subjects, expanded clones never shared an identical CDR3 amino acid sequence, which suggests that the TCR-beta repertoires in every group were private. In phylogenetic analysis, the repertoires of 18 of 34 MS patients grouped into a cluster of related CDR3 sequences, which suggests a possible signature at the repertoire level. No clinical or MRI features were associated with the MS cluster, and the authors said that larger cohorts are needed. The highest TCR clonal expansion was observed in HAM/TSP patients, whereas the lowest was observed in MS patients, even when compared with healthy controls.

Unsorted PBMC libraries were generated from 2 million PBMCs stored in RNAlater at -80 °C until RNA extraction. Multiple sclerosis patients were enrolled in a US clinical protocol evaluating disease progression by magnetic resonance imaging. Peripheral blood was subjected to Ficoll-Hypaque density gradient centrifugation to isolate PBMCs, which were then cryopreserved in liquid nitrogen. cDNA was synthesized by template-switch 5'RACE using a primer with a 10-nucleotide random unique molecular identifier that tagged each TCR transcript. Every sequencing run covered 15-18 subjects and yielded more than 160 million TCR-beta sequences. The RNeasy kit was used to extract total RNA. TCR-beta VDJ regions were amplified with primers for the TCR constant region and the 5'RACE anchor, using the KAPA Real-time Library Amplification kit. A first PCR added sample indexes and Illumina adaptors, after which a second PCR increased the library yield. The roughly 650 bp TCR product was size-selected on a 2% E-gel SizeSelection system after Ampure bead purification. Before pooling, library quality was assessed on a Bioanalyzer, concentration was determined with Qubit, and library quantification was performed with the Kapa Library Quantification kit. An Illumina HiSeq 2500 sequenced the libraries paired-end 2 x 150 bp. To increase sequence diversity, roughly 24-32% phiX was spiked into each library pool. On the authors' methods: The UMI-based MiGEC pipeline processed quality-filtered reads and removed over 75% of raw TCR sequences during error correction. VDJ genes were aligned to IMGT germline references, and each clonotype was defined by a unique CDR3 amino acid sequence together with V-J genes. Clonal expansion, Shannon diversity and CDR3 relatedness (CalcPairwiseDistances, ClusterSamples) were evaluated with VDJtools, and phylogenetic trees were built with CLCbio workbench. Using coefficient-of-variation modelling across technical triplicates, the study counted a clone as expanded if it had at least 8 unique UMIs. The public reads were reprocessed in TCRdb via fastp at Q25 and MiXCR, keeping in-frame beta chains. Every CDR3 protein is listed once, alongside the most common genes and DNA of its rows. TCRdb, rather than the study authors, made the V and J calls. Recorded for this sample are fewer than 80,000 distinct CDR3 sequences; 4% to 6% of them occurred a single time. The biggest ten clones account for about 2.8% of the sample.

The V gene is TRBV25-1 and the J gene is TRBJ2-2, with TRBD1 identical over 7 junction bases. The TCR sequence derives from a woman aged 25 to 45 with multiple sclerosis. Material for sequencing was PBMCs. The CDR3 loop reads CASSPRDRNTGELFF. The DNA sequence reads TGTGCCAGCAGCCCCCGGGACAGAAACACCGGGGAGCTGTTTTTT.